The 29 T cell receptor beta chains presented below share a single source sample, sequenced in a study of blood T cell repertoires in COVID-19. TCRdb's table, derived via immunoSEQ multiplex PCR, lists solely in-frame clones and lacks some. The table has tens of thousands of clones, under 85% seen once. The source material was peripheral blood. The receptors were sampled from a man in his 60s with acute or convalescent COVID-19.

This rearrangement joins TRBV7-2 to TRBJ1-1; D unresolved. Germline loops: CDR1 SGHTA, CDR2 FQGNSA. The CDR3 length is 18 residues. The V and J ends lost 2 bases and 0 bases respectively, with 19 bases between them. This CDR3 reads CASSLRMIRNSMNTEAFF. The CDR3 bases are TGTGCCAGCAGCTTACGTATGATCAGAAATTCCATGAACACTGAAGCTTTCTTT.

The V and J genes are TRBV4-3 and TRBJ1-5; D not resolved. The CDR3 contains 17 residues. CDR1 and CDR2 from the germline V gene are LGHNA and YSLEER. The V end was cut by 0 bases, the J end by 4 bases, with 16 bases between. The chain's CDR3 is CASSQDAAITYNQPQHF. CDR3 nucleotides: TGCGCCAGCAGCCAAGATGCGGCCATCACTTATAATCAGCCCCAGCATTTT.

The rearrangement links TRBV19 to TRBJ1-2; a weak D match, TRBD1 (5 bases). Trimming left V 6 bases short and J 3 bases short, with 11 bases between. In germline, CDR1 is LNHDA, CDR2 SQIVND (reference sequence). The CDR3 sequence is 13 residues long. This chain's CDR3 is CASRTQVHYGYTF. Here the CDR3 DNA reads TGTGCCAGTAGGACACAGGTGCACTATGGCTACACCTTC.

This chain joins TRBV30 and TRBJ2-1, with TRBD1 matching over 8 bases. Germline-derived CDR1 and CDR2 are GTSNPN and SVGIG (reference sequence). Losses at the gene ends were 3 bases for V and 3 bases for J; bases not matched to a gene: 7. This CDR3 spans 15 amino acids. The CDR3 reads CAWRAVGQVYNEQFF. The DNA for the CDR3 is TGTGCCTGGAGAGCTGTGGGACAGGTCTACAATGAGCAGTTCTTC.

With respect to this clone: The sample contains more than one DNA sequence encoding this CDR3. This sequence joins TRBV7-8 and TRBJ1-3; D possibly corresponds to TRBD1 (5 bases). Germline CDR1 SGHVS, CDR2 FQNEAQ. V gave up 2 bases and J gave up 1 base, with 6 bases separating them. The CDR3 is 14 residues long. The CDR3 reads CASSLRGSGNTIYF. Written as DNA, the CDR3 is TGTGCCAGCAGCTTACGGGGGTCTGGAAACACCATATATTTT.

V usage is TRBV5-1 and J usage is TRBJ1-5, with 8 bases matching TRBD1. The CDR3 is made up of 14 amino acids. V trimming: 4 bases; J trimming: 5 bases; junction bases outside the gene matches: 5. The germline gives CDR1 SGHRS, CDR2 YFSETQ. For the CDR3, the DNA is TGCGCCAGCAGCGTATCGACAGGGGATCAGCCCCAGCATTTT. Residues: CASSVSTGDQPQHF.

V is TRBV5-8 and J is TRBJ1-2; 8 nucleotides align to TRBD1. J gave up 4 bases and V 3 bases, and 5 bases lay outside the gene matches. The V gene's germline CDR1 is SGHTS and CDR2 YDEGEE. The CDR3 runs 14 residues. Here the CDR3 DNA reads TGTGCCAGCAGCTCCTCAGGGGGCCTCTATGGCTACACCTTC. Translation: CASSSSGGLYGYTF.

The gene calls are TRBV4-3 and TRBJ2-4; 8 bases match TRBD1. CDR1 LGHNA and CDR2 YSLEER come from the germline V gene. The CDR3 covers 13 residues. J gave up 15 bases and V 3 bases, and 10 bases lay outside the gene matches. The CDR3: CASSQARQGFRYF. The CDR3 DNA reads as TGCGCCAGCAGCCAGGCCAGACAGGGGTTCCGGTACTTC.

The rearrangement uses TRBV6-1 and TRBJ1-1; D not resolved. The CDR3 has 14 residues. Germline CDR1 MNHNS, CDR2 SASEGT. Trimming cost V 3 bases and J 1 base, with 9 bases left between them. The CDR3 is CASSEAYQNTEAFF. The CDR3 coding sequence is TGTGCCAGCAGTGAGGCTTACCAGAACACTGAAGCTTTCTTT.

The V and J genes are TRBV9 and TRBJ2-5, with no clear D. The V end lost 0 bases, the J end lost 2 bases, and 5 bases lay between the germline ends. The CDR3 totals 13 residues. Germline V CDR1 and CDR2: SGDLS, YYNGEE. The chain's CDR3 is CASSVGRQETQYF. CDR3 nucleotides: TGTGCCAGCAGCGTAGGCAGGCAAGAGACCCAGTACTTC.

The chain recombines TRBV6-2 or TRBV6-3 with TRBJ2-5, with 8 bases identical to TRBD1. The CDR3 contains 15 residues. CDR1 and CDR2 from the germline V gene are MNHEY and SVGEGT. Germline trimming cut 6 bases from V and 1 base from J; bases unmatched to any gene: 7. The chain's CDR3 is CASSHRGTRQETQYF. The CDR3, as DNA: TGTGCCAGCAGCCACAGGGGGACCCGCCAAGAGACCCAGTACTTC.

The chain carries TRBV18 and TRBJ1-3, with D unresolved. CDR1 is KGHSH, CDR2 LQKENI, per germline. The CDR3 length is 14 residues. V lost 6 bases, J lost 1 base, and 10 bases lay in between. CDR3 protein: CASSQAASGNTIYF. CDR3 in DNA: TGTGCCAGCTCCCAGGCCGCTTCTGGAAACACCATATATTTT. Variable domain in full (rest from reference TRBV18 and TRBJ1-3): NAGVMQNPRHLVRRRGQEARLRCSPMKGHSHVYWYRQLPEEGLKFMVYLQKENIIDESGMPKERFSAEFPKEGPSILRIQQVVRGDSAAYFCASSQAASGNTIYFGEGSWLTVV.

The genes are TRBV7-9 and TRBJ1-5; 9 nucleotides line up with TRBD1. This CDR3 has 14 residues. Germline trimming cut 3 bases from V and 6 bases from J; bases unmatched to any gene: 3. Germline V gene lookup returns CDR1 SEHNR and CDR2 FQNEAQ (reference sequence). CDR3 in DNA: TGTGCCAGCAGCTTGGACAGGGGCCTTCAGCCCCAGCATTTT. It codes for CASSLDRGLQPQHF.

The V call is TRBV28, the J call TRBJ1-5, with D uncertain. Germline CDR1 is MDHEN and CDR2 is SYDVKM. CDR3 length: 15 residues. Trimming cost V 2 bases and J 6 bases, with 14 bases left between them. The CDR3 DNA reads as TGTGCCAGCAGTTTAAAGTTCGGAGGATCTCAGCCCCAGCATTTT. Protein: CASSLKFGGSQPQHF.

The chain uses TRBV18 and TRBJ1-3; 8 nucleotides align to TRBD1. V trimming: 4 bases; J trimming: 0 bases; junction bases outside the gene matches: 5. Germline V CDR1 and CDR2: KGHSH, LQKENI. This CDR3 has 16 amino acids. The CDR3 reads CASSLDRGDSGNTIYF. The CDR3 DNA follows: TGTGCCAGCTCACTAGACAGGGGAGACTCTGGAAACACCATATATTTT.

The V and J genes are TRBV3-1 (or the pseudogene TRBV3-2) and TRBJ2-1; 12 bases map to TRBD2. The CDR3 spans 15 residues. CDR1 and CDR2 from the germline V gene are LGHDT and YNNKEL (reference sequence). V gave up 4 bases and J gave up 8 bases; unmatched junction bases: 6. In nucleotides, the CDR3 is TGTGCCAGCAGCCGAGCTAGCGGGGGGGCCCATGAGCAGTTCTTC. Its translation: CASSRASGGAHEQFF.

This clone was observed once. V usage is TRBV5-8 and J usage is TRBJ1-5, with D perhaps TRBD1 (5 bases). Trimming cost V 1 base and J 0 bases, with 8 bases left between them. The CDR3 extends over 15 amino acids. Germline V gene lookup returns CDR1 SGHTS and CDR2 YDEGEE. This CDR3 reads CASSLWGDSNQPQHF. DNA of the CDR3: TGTGCCAGCAGCTTGTGGGGCGATAGCAATCAGCCCCAGCATTTT.

This clone was counted a single time. The chain joins TRBV11-1 to TRBJ1-1; 7 bases align to TRBD1. V lost 5 bases and J lost 2; bases outside the gene matches: 5. Germline values: CDR1 SGHAT, CDR2 FQDESV (reference sequence). The CDR3 totals 14 residues. The CDR3 DNA is TGTGCCAGCAGCCCCCGGGACAGCAACACTGAAGCTTTCTTT. Translation gives CASSPRDSNTEAFF.

The V call is TRBV18, the J call TRBJ1-6, with a tentative D call TRBD1 (5 bases). V was clipped by 0 bases and J by 4 bases, with 7 bases between them. The CDR3 contains 15 residues. CDR1 is KGHSH, CDR2 LQKENI, per germline. The CDR3 loop is CASSPPTDYNSPLHF. CDR3 nucleotides: TGTGCCAGCTCACCACCGACAGATTATAATTCACCCCTCCACTTT.

The rearrangement uses TRBV3-1 (or the pseudogene TRBV3-2) and TRBJ2-2; TRBD1 aligns across 10 bases. V shed 4 bases, J shed 5 bases, and the junction held 10 bases outside the gene matches. CDR3 length equals 17 residues. The germline V gene encodes CDR1 LGHDT and CDR2 YNNKEL (reference sequence). The CDR3 spells CASSPKPGQGNTGELFF. The CDR3 DNA sequence: TGTGCCAGCAGCCCCAAACCGGGACAGGGGAATACCGGGGAGCTGTTTTTT.

This chain uses TRBV3-1 (or the pseudogene TRBV3-2) with TRBJ1-4; no reliable D call. The CDR3 runs 12 residues. Germline lookup yields CDR1 LGHDT and CDR2 YNNKEL (reference sequence). V lost 1 base and J 7 bases, leaving 4 bases between the germline ends. The CDR3 region is CASSQGLEKLFF. CDR3 nucleotides: TGTGCCAGCAGCCAAGGGCTTGAAAAACTGTTTTTT.

The V and J genes are TRBV7-8 and TRBJ1-2; 9 bases line up with TRBD1. Losses at the gene ends were 2 bases for V and 5 bases for J; bases not matched to a gene: 6. Germline V gene sequence: CDR1 SGHVS, CDR2 FQNEAQ. The CDR3 has 15 amino acids. This chain's CDR3 is CASSLYRDRDYGYTF. In DNA form, the CDR3 reads TGTGCCAGCAGCTTATACCGGGACAGGGATTATGGCTACACCTTC.

CDR3: CASTAIGGEPQHF. For the CDR3, the DNA is TGTGCCAGCACCGCCATAGGCGGTGAGCCCCAGCATTTT. This rearrangement joins TRBV2 to TRBJ1-5; D is ambiguous. V lost 7 bases and J 8 bases, leaving 15 bases between the germline ends. In germline, CDR1 is SNHLY, CDR2 FYNNEI. CDR3 length: 13 residues.

V gene TRBV7-2 combines with J gene TRBJ1-4; a weak D match, TRBD1 (6 bases). The ends were cut back, 3 bases at V and 3 bases at J, with 14 bases in the middle. Germline values: CDR1 SGHTA, CDR2 FQGNSA. The CDR3 is made up of 16 amino acids. The CDR3 loop is CASSFRGRVSNEKLFF. The CDR3 DNA reads as TGTGCCAGCAGCTTTAGGGGGAGGGTTTCTAATGAAAAACTGTTTTTT.

The chain links TRBV7-9 to TRBJ2-5; a possible D gene is TRBD2 (5 bases). Trimming left V 8 bases short and J 5 bases short, with 12 bases between. This CDR3 comprises 12 residues. Germline V gene sequence: CDR1 SEHNR, CDR2 FQNEAQ (reference sequence). The CDR3 is CASEGLGETQYF. CDR3 nucleotide sequence: TGTGCCAGCGAGGGTCTGGGGGAGACCCAGTACTTC.

The V call is TRBV18, the J call TRBJ1-4; D not certain. Germline assignment: CDR1 KGHSH and CDR2 LQKENI. The CDR3 runs to 15 residues. V shed 3 bases and J shed 8 bases, with 16 bases lying between them. The DNA of the CDR3 is TGTGCCAGCTCACCCTTCACCGGGGATAGGGAAAAACTGTTTTTT. Protein: CASSPFTGDREKLFF.

The gene calls are TRBV14 and TRBJ2-7; 11 nucleotides align to TRBD1. J gave up 3 bases and V 4 bases, and 2 bases lay outside the gene matches. The CDR3 spans 14 residues. Per germline, CDR1 SGHDN and CDR2 FVKESK. This chain's CDR3 is CASSPGQGGYEQYF. DNA of the CDR3: TGTGCCAGCAGCCCGGGACAGGGGGGCTACGAGCAGTACTTC.

This chain connects TRBV7-9 to TRBJ2-5; 14 bases align to TRBD2. Losses at the gene ends were 5 bases for V and 3 bases for J; bases not matched to a gene: 8. This CDR3 is built from 17 residues. Germline V gene data show CDR1 as SEHNR and CDR2 as FQNEAQ (reference sequence). The CDR3 bases are TGTGCCAGCAGCCTGACTAGCGGGGGGGCCGGGAAAGAGACCCAGTACTTC. Translating gives CASSLTSGGAGKETQYF.

The rearrangement uses TRBV18 and TRBJ2-3; 7 positions agree with TRBD1. Trimming at V came to 4 bases and at J to 1 base, leaving 5 bases not matched to a gene. Germline CDR1 reads KGHSH; CDR2 reads LQKENI. The CDR3 spans 15 residues. The CDR3 region is CASSRGGMGTDTQYF. CDR3 coding DNA: TGTGCCAGCTCACGAGGGGGCATGGGCACAGATACGCAGTATTTT.